This T cell receptor (beta chain) was recorded in a study of STAT3 mutations in large granular lymphocyte leukemia. Study-level findings and limits: At least one immunodominant TCR beta clonotype appeared in every T-cell large granular lymphocyte leukemia patient.

Some clones are missing from TCRdb's copy, which holds only in-frame ones; the method was immunoSEQ multiplex PCR. The sample comprises 15,000 or so clones, 84% of which are singletons, and approximately 8.1% rests with the top ten. With respect to this clone: What it recognizes is unknown.

The CDR3 sequence is 15 residues long. Trimming pared 5 bases from V and 1 base from J, leaving 11 bases between. CDR1 is SEHNR, CDR2 FQNEAQ, per germline (reference sequence). This chain uses TRBV7-9 with TRBJ1-4; D is undetermined. This receptor was obtained from a man aged 50 or older with T-cell large granular lymphocyte leukemia. Some clones in this sample may be carry-over from other donors' samples. The sequencing input was peripheral blood mononuclear cells. The chain's CDR3 is CASSAPGLTNEKLFF. The CDR3 DNA sequence: TGTGCCAGCAGCGCCCCGGGCCTAACTAATGAAAAACTGTTTTTT. Looking up the rest from reference TRBV7-9 and TRBJ1-4 gives the full variable domain: DTGVSQNPRHKITKRGQNVTFRCDPISEHNRLYWYRQTLGQGPEFLTYFQNEAQLEKSRLLSDRFSAERPKGSFSTLEIQRTEQGDSAMYLCASSAPGLTNEKLFFGSGTQLSVL.